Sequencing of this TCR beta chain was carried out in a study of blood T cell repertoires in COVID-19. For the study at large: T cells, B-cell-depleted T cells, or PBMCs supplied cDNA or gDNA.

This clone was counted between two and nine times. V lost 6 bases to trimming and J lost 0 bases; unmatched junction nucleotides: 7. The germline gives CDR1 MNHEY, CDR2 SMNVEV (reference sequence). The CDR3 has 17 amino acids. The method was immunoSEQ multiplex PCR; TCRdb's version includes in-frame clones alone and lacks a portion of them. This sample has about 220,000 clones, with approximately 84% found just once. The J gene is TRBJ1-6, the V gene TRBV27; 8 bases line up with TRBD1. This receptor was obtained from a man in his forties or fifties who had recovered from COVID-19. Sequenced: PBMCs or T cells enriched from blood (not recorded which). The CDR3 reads CASRSRQGSSYNSPLHF. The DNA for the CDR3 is TGTGCCAGCAGAAGTAGACAGGGGAGCTCCTATAATTCACCCCTCCACTTT.